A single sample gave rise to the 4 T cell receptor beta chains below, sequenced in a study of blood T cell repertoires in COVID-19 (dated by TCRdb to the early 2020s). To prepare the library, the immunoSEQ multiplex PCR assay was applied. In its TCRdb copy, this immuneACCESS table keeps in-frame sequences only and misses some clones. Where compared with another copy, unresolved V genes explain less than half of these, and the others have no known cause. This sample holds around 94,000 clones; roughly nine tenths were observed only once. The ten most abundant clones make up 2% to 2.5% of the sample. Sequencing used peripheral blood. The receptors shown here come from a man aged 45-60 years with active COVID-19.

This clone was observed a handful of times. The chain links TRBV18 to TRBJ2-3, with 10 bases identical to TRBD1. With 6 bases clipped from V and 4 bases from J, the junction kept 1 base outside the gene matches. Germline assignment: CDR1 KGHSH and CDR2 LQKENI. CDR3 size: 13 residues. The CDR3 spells CASSGQGSDTQYF. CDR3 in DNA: TGTGCCAGCTCGGGACAGGGGTCAGATACGCAGTATTTT.

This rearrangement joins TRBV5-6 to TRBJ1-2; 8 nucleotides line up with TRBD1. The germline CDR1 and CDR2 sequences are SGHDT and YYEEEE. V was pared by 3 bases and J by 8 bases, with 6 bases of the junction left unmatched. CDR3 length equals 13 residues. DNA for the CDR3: TGTGCCAGCAGCTGGGGACAGGTTCAAGGCTACACCTTC. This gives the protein CASSWGQVQGYTF.

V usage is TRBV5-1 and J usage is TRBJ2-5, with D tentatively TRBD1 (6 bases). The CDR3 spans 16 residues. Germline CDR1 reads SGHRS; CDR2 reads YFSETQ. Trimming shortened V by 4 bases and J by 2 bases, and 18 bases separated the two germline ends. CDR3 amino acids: CASSPGRGQTQETQYF. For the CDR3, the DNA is TGCGCCAGCAGCCCTGGTCGCGGACAGACACAAGAGACCCAGTACTTC.

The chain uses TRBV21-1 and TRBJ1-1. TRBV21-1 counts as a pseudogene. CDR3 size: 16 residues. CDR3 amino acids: CASSSKLSVMNTEAFF. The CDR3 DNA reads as TGTGCCAGCAGCTCCAAGCTGTCCGTAATGAACACTGAAGCTTTCTTT.